The 5 T cell receptor beta chains listed next were all sequenced from one sample in a study of patients and donors after allogeneic stem cell transplantation. Each CDR3 protein gets one entry after TCRdb re-called the RT-PCR reads with MiXCR. The sample contains some 960,000 distinct CDR3 sequences, 15% to 20% of which appear only once. Material: blood, either unsorted or a sorted T cell fraction (not recorded which). Receptors originate from a human donor who was either an allogeneic HSCT recipient or a stem cell or donor lymphocyte infusion donor (not recorded which). It is not recorded whose cells these are; they may come from a transplant donor.

This clonotype was detected many times. The V call is TRBV12-3 or TRBV12-4, the J call TRBJ1-1; the match to TRBD1 covers 12 bases. The V segment lost 6 bases and the J segment 9 bases; nucleotides outside the gene matches: 5. The CDR3 is 13 amino acids. CDR3 sequence (DNA): TGTGCCAGCAGCTGGGGACAGGGGGCTAAAGCTTTCTTT. It codes for CASSWGQGAKAFF.

In this sample, this clonotype turned up a few times. This chain connects TRBV5-1 to TRBJ1-1, with a possible D match to TRBD1 (5 bases). CDR1 and CDR2 (germline): SGHRS, YFSETQ. CDR3 length equals 13 residues. The ends were cut back, 4 bases at V and 2 bases at J, with 9 bases in the middle. In nucleotides, the CDR3 is TGCGCCAGCAGCCCCGGACACAACACTGAAGCTTTCTTT. As protein: CASSPGHNTEAFF.

There are a few counts of this clonotype. This chain uses TRBV12-3 or TRBV12-4 with TRBJ2-7; D may be TRBD2 (5 bases). The CDR3 spans 13 residues. Trimming shortened V by 8 bases and J by 5 bases, and 16 bases separated the two germline ends. The CDR3 spells CASASWGVNEQYF. CDR3 nucleotide sequence: TGTGCCAGCGCGAGCTGGGGAGTCAACGAGCAGTACTTC.

V gene TRBV5-1 combines with J gene TRBJ2-7, with D unresolved. V shed 0 bases and J shed 2 bases, with 6 bases lying between them. This CDR3 is built from 13 residues. Germline V gives CDR1 SGHRS, CDR2 YFSETQ. The CDR3 spells CASSLEPAYEQYF. For the CDR3, the DNA is TGCGCCAGCAGCTTGGAACCGGCCTACGAGCAGTACTTC.

This sequence joins TRBV20-1 and TRBJ2-3; 7 nucleotides line up with TRBD2. Germline V gene data show CDR1 as DFQATT and CDR2 as SNEGSKA (reference sequence). The CDR3 runs 17 residues. The V gene end was trimmed by 0 bases and the J gene end by 2 bases; junction bases not matched to a gene: 11. The CDR3 loop reads CSARDMGGSLDTDTQYF. CDR3 bases: TGCAGTGCTAGAGATATGGGCGGGAGCTTGGACACAGATACGCAGTATTTT.